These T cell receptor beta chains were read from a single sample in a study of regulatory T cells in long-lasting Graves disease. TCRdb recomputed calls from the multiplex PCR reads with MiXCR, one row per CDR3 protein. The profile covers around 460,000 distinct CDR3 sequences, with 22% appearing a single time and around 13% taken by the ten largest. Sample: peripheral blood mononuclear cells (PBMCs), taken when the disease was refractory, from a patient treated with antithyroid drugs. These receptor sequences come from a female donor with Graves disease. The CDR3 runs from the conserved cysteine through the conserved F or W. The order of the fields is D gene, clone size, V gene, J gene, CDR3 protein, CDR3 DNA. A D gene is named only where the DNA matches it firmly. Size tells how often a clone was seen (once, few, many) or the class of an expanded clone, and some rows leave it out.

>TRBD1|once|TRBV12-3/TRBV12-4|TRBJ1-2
CASRRQGYGYTF
TGTGCCAGCAGGAGACAGGGGTATGGCTACACCTTC
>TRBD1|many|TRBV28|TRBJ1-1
CASSSGTGGLRGEAFF
TGTGCCAGCAGTTCCGGGACAGGGGGTCTTCGGGGTGAAGCTTTCTTT
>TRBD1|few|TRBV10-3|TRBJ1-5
CAIRAGQGDQPQHF
TGTGCCATCAGAGCGGGGCAGGGGGATCAGCCCCAGCATTTT
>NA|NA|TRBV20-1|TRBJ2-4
CSAMQPLAKNIQYF
TGCAGTGCTATGCAGCCCCTAGCCAAAAACATTCAGTACTTC
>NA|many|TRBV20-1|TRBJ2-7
CSGRDGYSYEQYF
TGCAGCGGCAGGGACGGTTACTCCTACGAGCAGTACTTC
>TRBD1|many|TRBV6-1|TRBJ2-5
CASRHIGQGRQETQYF
TGTGCCAGCAGACATATTGGACAGGGTCGGCAAGAGACCCAGTACTTC
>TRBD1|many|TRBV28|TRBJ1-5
CASSPRQGYQPQHF
TGTGCCAGCAGCCCTAGACAGGGGTATCAGCCCCAGCATTTT
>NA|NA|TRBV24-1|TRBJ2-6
CATSDPGGANVLTF
TGTGCCACCAGTGATCCTGGCGGGGCCAACGTCCTGACTTTC
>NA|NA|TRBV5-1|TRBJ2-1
CASSLKPDNEQFF
TGCGCCAGCAGCTTGAAGCCAGACAATGAGCAGTTCTTC
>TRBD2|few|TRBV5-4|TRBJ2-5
CASSLSSGSQETQYF
TGTGCCAGCAGCTTGAGCAGCGGGAGCCAAGAGACCCAGTACTTC
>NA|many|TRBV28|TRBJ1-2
CASKEGNRHGYTF
TGTGCCAGCAAAGAGGGGAACAGGCATGGCTACACCTTC
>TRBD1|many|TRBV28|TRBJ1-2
CASRPPGQGNYGYTF
TGTGCCAGCAGACCACCGGGACAGGGGAACTATGGCTACACCTTC
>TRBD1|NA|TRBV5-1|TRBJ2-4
CASRYALGTADIQYF
TGCGCCAGCAGATACGCCCTTGGGACAGCGGACATTCAGTACTTC
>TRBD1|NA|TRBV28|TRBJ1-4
CASSLPQGEKLLF
TGTGCCAGCAGTTTGCCACAGGGGGAAAAACTGCTTTTT
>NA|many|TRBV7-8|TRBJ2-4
CASSLVRFGVLAKNIQYF
TGTGCCAGCAGCTTAGTGCGCTTTGGGGTTCTAGCCAAAAACATTCAGTACTTC
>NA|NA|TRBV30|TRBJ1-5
CAWSSRGEQPQHF
TGTGCCTGGAGTTCTCGTGGGGAACAGCCCCAGCATTTT
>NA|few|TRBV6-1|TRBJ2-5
CASSPVGGQEAQYF
TGTGCCAGCAGCCCCGTGGGCGGCCAAGAGGCCCAGTACTTC
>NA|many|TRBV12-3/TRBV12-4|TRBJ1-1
CASRPPAFF
TGTGCCAGCAGGCCCCCGGCTTTCTTT
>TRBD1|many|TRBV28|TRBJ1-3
CASSTLGQGNTIYF
TGTGCCAGCAGTACCTTGGGACAGGGGAACACCATATATTTT
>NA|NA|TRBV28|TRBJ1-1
CASSSSLRAALNTEAFF
TGTGCCAGCAGTTCATCCCTCAGGGCAGCTTTGAACACTGAAGCTTTCTTT
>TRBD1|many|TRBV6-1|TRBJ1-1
CASRGQVVDTEAFF
TGTGCCAGCAGGGGACAGGTGGTTGACACTGAAGCTTTCTTT
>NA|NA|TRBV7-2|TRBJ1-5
CASSLEFGRPQHF
TGTGCCAGCAGCTTGGAGTTCGGAAGGCCCCAGCATTTT
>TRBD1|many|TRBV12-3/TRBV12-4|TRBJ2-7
CASSLGTGLYEQYF
TGTGCCAGCAGTTTAGGGACAGGGTTATACGAGCAGTACTTC
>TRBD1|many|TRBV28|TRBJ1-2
CASSSETGRYYGYTF
TGTGCCAGCAGTTCGGAGACAGGGCGGTACTATGGCTACACCTTC
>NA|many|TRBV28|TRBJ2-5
CASSQDWRTQYF
TGTGCCAGCAGCCAAGACTGGAGGACCCAGTACTTC
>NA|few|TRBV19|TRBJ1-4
CATKLRGTNEKLFF
TGTGCCACAAAATTGCGGGGAACTAATGAAAAACTGTTTTTT
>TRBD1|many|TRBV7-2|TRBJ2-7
CASSLAGTGSEQYF
TGTGCCAGCAGCTTAGCCGGGACAGGGAGCGAGCAGTACTTC
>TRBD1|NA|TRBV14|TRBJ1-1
CASSPRTGVGNTEAFF
TGTGCCAGCAGCCCCCGGACAGGGGTGGGAAACACTGAAGCTTTCTTT
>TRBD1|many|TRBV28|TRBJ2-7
CASSAVDRVNYEQYF
TGTGCCAGCAGCGCTGTGGACAGGGTGAACTACGAGCAGTACTTC
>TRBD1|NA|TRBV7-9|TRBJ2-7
CASSLIRTGFYEQYF
TGTGCCAGCAGCTTAATCAGGACAGGGTTCTACGAGCAGTACTTC
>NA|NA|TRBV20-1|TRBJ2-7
CSARDELWGRPYEQYF
TGCAGTGCTAGAGATGAACTTTGGGGGCGACCCTACGAGCAGTACTTC
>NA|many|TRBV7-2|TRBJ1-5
CASSLGGWGQPQHF
TGTGCCAGCAGCTTAGGGGGATGGGGTCAGCCCCAGCATTTT
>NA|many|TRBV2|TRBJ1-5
CASRRSVGNQPQHF
TGTGCCAGCAGGAGGTCAGTCGGGAATCAGCCCCAGCATTTT
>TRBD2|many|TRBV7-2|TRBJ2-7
CASSPESGGFSYEQYF
TGTGCCAGCAGCCCAGAGTCGGGGGGTTTCTCCTACGAGCAGTACTTC
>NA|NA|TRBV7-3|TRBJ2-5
CASSQEGRETQYF
TGTGCCAGCAGCCAGGAGGGTCGGGAGACCCAGTACTTC
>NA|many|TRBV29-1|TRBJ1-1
CSVVGTGAEAFF
TGCAGCGTTGTGGGGACTGGAGCTGAAGCTTTCTTT
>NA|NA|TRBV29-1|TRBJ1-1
CSGYRVPEAFF
TGCAGCGGATACAGAGTTCCTGAAGCTTTCTTT
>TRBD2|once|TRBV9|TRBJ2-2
CASSETSGSNTGELFF
TGTGCCAGCAGCGAAACTAGCGGGTCGAACACCGGGGAGCTGTTTTTT
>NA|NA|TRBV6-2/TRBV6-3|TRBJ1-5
CASSYHGGNQPQHF
TGTGCCAGCAGTTATCATGGGGGCAATCAGCCCCAGCATTTT
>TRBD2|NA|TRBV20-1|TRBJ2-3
CSARLAGVADTQYF
TGCAGTGCGAGACTAGCGGGAGTTGCAGATACGCAGTATTTT
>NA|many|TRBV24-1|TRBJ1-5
CATSDGRGTFNQPQHF
TGTGCCACCAGTGATGGGAGAGGGACCTTCAATCAGCCCCAGCATTTT
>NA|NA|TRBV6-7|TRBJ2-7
CASSSSSRWDSYEQYF
TGTGCCAGCAGTTCTAGCTCCCGGTGGGACTCCTACGAGCAGTACTTC
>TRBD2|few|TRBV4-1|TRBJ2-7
CASSQVPGTSGRYEQYF
TGCGCCAGCAGCCAAGTACCCGGGACTAGCGGGAGGTACGAGCAGTACTTC
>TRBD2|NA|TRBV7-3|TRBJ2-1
CASSLTAGGGEQFF
TGTGCCAGCAGCTTAACTGCGGGAGGCGGTGAGCAGTTCTTC
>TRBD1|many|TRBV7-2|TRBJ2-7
CASSLLGQGAYEQYF
TGTGCCAGCAGCTTACTTGGCCAGGGGGCCTACGAGCAGTACTTC
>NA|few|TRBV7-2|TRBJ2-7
CASSLVQFYEQYF
TGTGCCAGCAGCTTAGTACAGTTCTACGAGCAGTACTTC
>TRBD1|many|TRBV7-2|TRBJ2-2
CVSGQQGDGELFF
TGTGTTTCCGGGCAGCAGGGGGACGGGGAGCTGTTTTTT
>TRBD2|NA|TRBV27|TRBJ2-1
CASSPLAGGANEQFF
TGTGCCAGCAGCCCCCTTGCGGGAGGTGCGAATGAGCAGTTCTTC